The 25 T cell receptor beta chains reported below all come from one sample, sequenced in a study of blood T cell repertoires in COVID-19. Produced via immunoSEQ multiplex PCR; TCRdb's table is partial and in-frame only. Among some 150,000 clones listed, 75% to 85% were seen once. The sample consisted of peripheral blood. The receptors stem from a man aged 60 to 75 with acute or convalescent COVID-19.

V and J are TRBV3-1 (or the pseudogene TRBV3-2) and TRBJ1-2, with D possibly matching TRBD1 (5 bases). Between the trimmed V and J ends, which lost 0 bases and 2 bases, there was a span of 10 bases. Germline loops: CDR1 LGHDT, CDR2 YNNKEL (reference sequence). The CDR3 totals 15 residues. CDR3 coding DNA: TGTGCCAGCAGCCAAGAAACTAAGGGGAACTATGGCTACACCTTC. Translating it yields CASSQETKGNYGYTF.

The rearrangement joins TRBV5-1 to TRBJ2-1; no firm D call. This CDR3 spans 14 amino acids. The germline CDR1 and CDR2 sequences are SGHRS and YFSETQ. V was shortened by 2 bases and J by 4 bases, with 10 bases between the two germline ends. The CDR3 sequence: CASSFLPGYNEQFF. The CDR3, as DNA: TGCGCCAGCAGCTTTCTCCCCGGGTACAATGAGCAGTTCTTC.

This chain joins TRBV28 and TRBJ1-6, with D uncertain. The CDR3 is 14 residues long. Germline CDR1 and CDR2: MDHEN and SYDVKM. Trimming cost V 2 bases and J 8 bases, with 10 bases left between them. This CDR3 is CASSLRQAHSPLHF. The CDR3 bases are TGTGCCAGCAGTTTAAGACAAGCTCATTCACCCCTCCACTTT. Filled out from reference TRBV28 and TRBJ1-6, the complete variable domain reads DVKVTQSSRYLVKRTGEKVFLECVQDMDHENMFWYRQDPGLGLRLIYFSYDVKMKEKGDIPEGYSVSREKKERFSLILESASTNQTSMYLCASSLRQAHSPLHFGNGTRLTVT.

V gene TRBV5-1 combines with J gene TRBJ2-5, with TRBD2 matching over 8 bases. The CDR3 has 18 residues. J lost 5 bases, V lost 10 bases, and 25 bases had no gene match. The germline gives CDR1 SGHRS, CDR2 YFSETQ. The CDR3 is CARRRGGAGGARGETQYF. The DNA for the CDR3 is TGCGCCCGCCGCCGCGGGGGCGCGGGAGGAGCACGGGGGGAGACCCAGTACTTC. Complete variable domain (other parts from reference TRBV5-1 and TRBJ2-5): KAGVTQTPRYLIKTRGQQVTLSCSPISGHRSVSWYQQTPGQGLQFLFEYFSETQRNKGNFPGRFSGRQFSNSRSEMNVSTLELGDSALYLCARRRGGAGGARGETQYFGPGTRLLVL.

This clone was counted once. The CDR3 region has the DNA TGTGCCAGCAGCCACTGGACAGGGGCTAACTATGGCTACACCTTC. It yields the protein CASSHWTGANYGYTF. The chain combines TRBV11-2 with TRBJ1-2; TRBD1 agrees at 9 bases. Germline V gene lookup returns CDR1 SGHAT and CDR2 FQNNGV. J gave up 0 bases and V 5 bases, and 4 bases lay outside the gene matches. CDR3 length: 15 amino acids. Looking up the rest from reference TRBV11-2 and TRBJ1-2 gives the full variable domain: EAGVAQSPRYKIIEKRQSVAFWCNPISGHATLYWYQQILGQGPKLLIQFQNNGVVDDSQLPKDRFSAERLKGVDSTLKIQPAKLEDSAVYLCASSHWTGANYGYTFGSGTRLTVV.

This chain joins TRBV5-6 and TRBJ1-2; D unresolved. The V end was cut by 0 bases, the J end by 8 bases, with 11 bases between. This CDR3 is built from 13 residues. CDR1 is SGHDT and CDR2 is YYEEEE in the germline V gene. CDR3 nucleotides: TGTGCCAGCAGCTTGGGACATCGAAAGGGCTACACCTTC. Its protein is CASSLGHRKGYTF.

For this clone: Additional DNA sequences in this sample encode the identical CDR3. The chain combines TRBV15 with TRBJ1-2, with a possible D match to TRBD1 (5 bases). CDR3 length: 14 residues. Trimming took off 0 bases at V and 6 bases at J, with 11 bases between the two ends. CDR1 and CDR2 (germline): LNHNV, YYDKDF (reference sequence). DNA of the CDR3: TGTGCCACCAGCAGAGAGGGGCGCGGGGATGGCTACACCTTC. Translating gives CATSREGRGDGYTF.

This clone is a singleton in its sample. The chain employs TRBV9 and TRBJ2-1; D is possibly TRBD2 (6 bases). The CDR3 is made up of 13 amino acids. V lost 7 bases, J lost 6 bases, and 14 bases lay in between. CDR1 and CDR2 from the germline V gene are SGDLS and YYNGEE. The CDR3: CASARLVPNEQFF. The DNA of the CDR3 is TGTGCCAGCGCCCGACTAGTACCCAATGAGCAGTTCTTC.

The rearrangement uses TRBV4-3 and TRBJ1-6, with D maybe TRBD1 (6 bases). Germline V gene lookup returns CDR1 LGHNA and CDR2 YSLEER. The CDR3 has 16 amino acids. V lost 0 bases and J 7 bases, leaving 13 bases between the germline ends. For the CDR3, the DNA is TGCGCCAGCAGCCAAGATCCGGCAGGGGTAAATTCACCCCTCCACTTT. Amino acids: CASSQDPAGVNSPLHF.

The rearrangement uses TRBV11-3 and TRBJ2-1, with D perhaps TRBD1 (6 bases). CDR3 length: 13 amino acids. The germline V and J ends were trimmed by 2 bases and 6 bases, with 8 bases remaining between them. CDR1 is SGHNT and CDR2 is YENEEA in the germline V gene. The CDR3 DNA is TGTGCCAGCAGCTTATCGACAGGCAATGAGCAGTTCTTC. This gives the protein CASSLSTGNEQFF.

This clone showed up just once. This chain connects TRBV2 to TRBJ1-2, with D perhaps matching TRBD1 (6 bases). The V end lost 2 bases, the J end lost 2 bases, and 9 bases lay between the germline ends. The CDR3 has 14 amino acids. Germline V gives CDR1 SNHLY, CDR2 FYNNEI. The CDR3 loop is CASSEIRGNYGYTF. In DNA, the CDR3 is TGTGCCAGCAGTGAAATAAGGGGGAACTATGGCTACACCTTC.

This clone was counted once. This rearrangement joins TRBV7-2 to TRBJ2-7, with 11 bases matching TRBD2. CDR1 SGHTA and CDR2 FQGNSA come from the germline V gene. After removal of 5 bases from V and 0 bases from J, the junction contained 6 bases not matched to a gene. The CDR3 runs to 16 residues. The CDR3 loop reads CASSPVTSGASYEQYF. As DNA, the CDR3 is TGTGCCAGCAGCCCTGTGACTAGCGGGGCCTCCTACGAGCAGTACTTC.

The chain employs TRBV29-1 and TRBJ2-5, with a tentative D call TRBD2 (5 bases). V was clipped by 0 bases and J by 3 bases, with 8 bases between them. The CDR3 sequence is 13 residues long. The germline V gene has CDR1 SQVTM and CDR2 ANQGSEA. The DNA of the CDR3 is TGCAGCGTTGAAGATGAGAGGGAAGAGACCCAGTACTTC. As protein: CSVEDEREETQYF.

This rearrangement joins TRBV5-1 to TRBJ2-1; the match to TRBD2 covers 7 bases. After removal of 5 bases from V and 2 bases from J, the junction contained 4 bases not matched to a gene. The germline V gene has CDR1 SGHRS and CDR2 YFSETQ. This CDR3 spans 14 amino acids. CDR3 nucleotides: TGCGCCAGCAGGCGCGGGACTACCTACAATGAGCAGTTCTTC. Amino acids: CASRRGTTYNEQFF.

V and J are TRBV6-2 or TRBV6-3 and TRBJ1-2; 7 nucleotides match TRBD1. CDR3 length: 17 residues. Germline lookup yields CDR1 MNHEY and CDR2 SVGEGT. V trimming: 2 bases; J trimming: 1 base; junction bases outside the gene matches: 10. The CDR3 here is CASSYRGGGSFNYGYTF. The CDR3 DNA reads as TGTGCCAGCAGTTACCGAGGAGGGGGCAGTTTTAACTATGGCTACACCTTC.

The CDR3 DNA reads TGTGCCAGTAGTATTGATGGACAAGTCATGAACACTGAAGCTTTCTTT. It codes for CASSIDGQVMNTEAFF. The V gene is TRBV19, the J gene TRBJ1-1; tentative D call: TRBD1 (5 bases). In germline, CDR1 is LNHDA, CDR2 SQIVND (reference sequence). CDR3 length: 16 amino acids. The germline V and J ends were trimmed by 3 bases and 0 bases, with 14 bases remaining between them.

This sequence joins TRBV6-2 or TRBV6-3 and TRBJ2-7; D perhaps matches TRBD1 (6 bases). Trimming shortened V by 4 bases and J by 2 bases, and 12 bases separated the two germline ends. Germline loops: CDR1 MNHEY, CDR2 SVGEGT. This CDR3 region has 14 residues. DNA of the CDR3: TGTGCCAGCAGTTTCAACAGGGACCCCTACGAGCAGTACTTC. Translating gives CASSFNRDPYEQYF.

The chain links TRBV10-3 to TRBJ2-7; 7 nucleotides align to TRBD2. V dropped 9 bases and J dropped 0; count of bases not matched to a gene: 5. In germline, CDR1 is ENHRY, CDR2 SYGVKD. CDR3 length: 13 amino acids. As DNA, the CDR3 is TGTGCCATTACTAGCGACAGCTCCTACGAGCAGTACTTC. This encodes CAITSDSSYEQYF.

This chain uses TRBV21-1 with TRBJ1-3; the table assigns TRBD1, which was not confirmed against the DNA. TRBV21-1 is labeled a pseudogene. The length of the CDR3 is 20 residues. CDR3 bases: TGTGCCAGCAGCACAATGGGGGCCATAAACCGCTTCAACTCTGGAAACACCATATATTTT. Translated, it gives CASSTMGAINRFNSGNTIYF.

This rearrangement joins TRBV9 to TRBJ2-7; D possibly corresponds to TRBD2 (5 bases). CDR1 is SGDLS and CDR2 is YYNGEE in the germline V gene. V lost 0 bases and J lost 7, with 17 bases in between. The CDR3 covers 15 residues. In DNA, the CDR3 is TGTGCCAGCAGCGTAGAGGTGGACTCCCCTTCGGAGCAGTACTTC. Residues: CASSVEVDSPSEQYF.

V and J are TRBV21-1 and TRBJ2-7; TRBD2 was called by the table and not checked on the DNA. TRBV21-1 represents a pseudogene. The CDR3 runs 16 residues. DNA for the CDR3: TGTGCCAGCAGCAACCCCTTGGAGGGAGGGCCTTACGAGCAGTACTTC. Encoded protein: CASSNPLEGGPYEQYF.

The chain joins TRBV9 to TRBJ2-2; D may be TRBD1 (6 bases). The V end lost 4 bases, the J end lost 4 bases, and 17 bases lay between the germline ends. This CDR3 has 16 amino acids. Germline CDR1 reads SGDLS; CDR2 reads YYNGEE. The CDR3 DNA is TGTGCCAGCAGCCTTCGAGGGGGAGAAGGCACCGGGGAGCTGTTTTTT. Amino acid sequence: CASSLRGGEGTGELFF.

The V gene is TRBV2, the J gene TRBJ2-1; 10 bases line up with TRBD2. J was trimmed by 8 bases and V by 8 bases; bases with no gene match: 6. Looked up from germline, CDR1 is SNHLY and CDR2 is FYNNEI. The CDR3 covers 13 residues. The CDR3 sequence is CASQRGGPDEQFF. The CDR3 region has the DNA TGTGCCAGCCAGCGGGGGGGCCCCGATGAGCAGTTCTTC.

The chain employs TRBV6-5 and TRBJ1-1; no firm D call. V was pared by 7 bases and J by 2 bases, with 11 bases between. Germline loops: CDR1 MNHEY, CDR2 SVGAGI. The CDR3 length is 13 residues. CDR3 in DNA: TGTGCCAGCACAGGCAGGCTAAACACTGAAGCTTTCTTT. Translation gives CASTGRLNTEAFF.

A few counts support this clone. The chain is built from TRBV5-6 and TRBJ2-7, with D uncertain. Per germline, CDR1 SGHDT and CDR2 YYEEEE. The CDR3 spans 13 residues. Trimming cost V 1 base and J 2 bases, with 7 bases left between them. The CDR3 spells CASSLYRTYEQYF. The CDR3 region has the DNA TGTGCCAGCAGCTTGTACAGAACCTACGAGCAGTACTTC.